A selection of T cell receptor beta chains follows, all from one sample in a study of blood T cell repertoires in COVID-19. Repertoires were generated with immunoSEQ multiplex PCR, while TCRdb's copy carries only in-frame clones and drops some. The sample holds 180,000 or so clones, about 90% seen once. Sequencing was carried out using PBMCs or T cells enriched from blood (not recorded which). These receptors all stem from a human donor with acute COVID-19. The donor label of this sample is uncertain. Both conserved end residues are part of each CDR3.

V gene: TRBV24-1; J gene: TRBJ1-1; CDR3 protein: CATRGPRGEAFF
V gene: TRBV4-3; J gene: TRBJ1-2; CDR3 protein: CASSQVEVAGSSGYTF
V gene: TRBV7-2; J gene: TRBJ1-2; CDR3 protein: CASSGTGTGIGWYGYTF
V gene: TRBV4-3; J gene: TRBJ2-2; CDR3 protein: CASSHRQGSTGGELFF
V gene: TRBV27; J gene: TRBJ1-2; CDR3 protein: CASSPRGGYGYTF
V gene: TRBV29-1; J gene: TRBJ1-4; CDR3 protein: CSVATGTGPEKLFF
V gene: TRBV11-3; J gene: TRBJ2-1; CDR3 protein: CASSPSGRNEQFF
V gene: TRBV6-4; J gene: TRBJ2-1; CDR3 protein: CASSDSAGGPDEQFF
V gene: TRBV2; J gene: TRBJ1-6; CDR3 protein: CASSVLGSSYNSPLHF
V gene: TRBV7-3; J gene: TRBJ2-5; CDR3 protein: CASSSGVQETQYF
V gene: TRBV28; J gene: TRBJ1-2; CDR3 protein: CASKAGEYGYTF
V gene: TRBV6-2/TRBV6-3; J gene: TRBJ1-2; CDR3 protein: CASSYSTTNYGYTF
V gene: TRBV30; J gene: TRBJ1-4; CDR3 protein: CAWSVRLNEKLFF
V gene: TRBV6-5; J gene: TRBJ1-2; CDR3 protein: CASSRTMTGGYGYTF
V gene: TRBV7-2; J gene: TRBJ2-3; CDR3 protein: CASSGGATFMDTQYF
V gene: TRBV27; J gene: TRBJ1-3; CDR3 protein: CASSVSLQGLFSGNTIYF
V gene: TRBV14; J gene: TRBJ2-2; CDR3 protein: CASSQAGTLNTGELFF
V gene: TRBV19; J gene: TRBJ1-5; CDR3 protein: CASTSTGSNQPQHF
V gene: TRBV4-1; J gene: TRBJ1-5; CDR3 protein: CASSQRGLEPQHF
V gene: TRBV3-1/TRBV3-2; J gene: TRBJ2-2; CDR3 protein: CASSGTSGGTNTGELFF
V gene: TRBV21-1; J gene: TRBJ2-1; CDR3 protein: CARDVGGYNEQFF
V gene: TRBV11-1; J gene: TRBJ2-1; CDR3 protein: CASSFSGGTLYNEQFF
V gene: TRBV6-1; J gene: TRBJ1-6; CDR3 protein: CASSELPGQGYNSPLHF
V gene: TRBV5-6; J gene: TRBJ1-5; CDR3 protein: CASSVEGTGDLSNQPQHF
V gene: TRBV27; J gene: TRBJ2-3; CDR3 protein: CASSFGGGQYF
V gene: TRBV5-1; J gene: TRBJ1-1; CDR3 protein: CASSPRGQANTEAFF
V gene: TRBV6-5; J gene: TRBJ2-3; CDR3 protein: CASSQGLAGADTQYF
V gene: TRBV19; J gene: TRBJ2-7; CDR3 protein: CASSRRGGGYEQYF
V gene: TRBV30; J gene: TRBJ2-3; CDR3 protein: CAWRPLFSGGADTQYF
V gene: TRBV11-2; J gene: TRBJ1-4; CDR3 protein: CASSSLPRQGSEKLFF
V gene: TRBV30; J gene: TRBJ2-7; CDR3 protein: CAWSPGQGTHEQYF
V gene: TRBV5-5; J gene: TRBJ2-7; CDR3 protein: CASSIGGTYEQYF
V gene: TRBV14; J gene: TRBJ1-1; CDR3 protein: CASSQQTGVVAFF
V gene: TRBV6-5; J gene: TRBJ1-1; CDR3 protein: CASRVQGATTEAFF
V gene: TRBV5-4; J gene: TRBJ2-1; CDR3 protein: CASSGELYSDYNEQFF
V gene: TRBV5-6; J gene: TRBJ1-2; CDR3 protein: CASSFEGTGAGYTF
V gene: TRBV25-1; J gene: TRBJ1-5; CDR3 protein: CASSGGQKQEPQHF
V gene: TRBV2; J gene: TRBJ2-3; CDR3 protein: CASSGSTSGDTDTQYF
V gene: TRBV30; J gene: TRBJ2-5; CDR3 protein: CAWSSGLAGRETQYF
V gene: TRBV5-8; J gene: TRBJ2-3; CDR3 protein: CASSLGGPITDTQYF
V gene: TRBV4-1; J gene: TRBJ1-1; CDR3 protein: CASSRNQGGNTEAFF
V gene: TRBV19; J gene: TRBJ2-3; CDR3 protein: CASSMGPDTQYF
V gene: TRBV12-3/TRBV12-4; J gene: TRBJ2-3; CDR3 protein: CASTQVDTQYF
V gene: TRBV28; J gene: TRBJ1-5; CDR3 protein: CASTTRVTRNQPQHF
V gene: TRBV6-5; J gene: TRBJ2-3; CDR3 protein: CASSGGGDTQYF
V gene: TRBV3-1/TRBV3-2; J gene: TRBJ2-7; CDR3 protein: CASSQEGVGQFQEQYF
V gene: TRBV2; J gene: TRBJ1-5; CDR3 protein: CASSEREDQPQHF
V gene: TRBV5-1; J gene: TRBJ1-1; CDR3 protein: CASSLRGSGTEAFF
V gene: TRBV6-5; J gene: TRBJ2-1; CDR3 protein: CASRAGLAGITEQFF
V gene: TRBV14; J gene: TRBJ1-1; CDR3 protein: CASSQGGHPMNTEAFF
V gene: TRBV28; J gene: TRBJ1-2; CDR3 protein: CASSSGAGAPGGYTF
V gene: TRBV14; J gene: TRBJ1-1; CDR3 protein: CASSQLGGLMNTEAFF
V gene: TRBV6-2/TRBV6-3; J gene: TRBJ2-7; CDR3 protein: CASSPGQNSYEQYF